Shown below are 26 T cell receptor beta chains from a single sample sequenced in a study of cytomegalovirus exposure and HLA in healthy donors. Both 60 Vbeta primers and 13 Jbeta primers went into the PCR. The table came from immunoSEQ multiplex PCR; TCRdb's copy has only in-frame clones and leaves some out. The sample includes more than 85,000 clones, roughly 76% of them seen just once. The sequenced sample consisted of PBMCs. The receptors here all came from a woman aged 45 to 65 in good health and CMV-seropositive.

V and J are TRBV7-3 and TRBJ2-1, with 13 bases that match TRBD2. Germline CDR1 SGHTA, CDR2 FQGTGA. The CDR3 is 16 amino acids. V was clipped by 1 base and J by 7 bases; unmatched bases: 4. Here the CDR3 reads CASSLKLAGGLNEQFF. The CDR3 bases are TGTGCCAGCAGCTTAAAACTAGCGGGGGGGTTAAATGAGCAGTTCTTC.

The chain couples TRBV27 to TRBJ2-5, with TRBD2 matching over 11 bases. CDR3 length equals 14 residues. The germline gives CDR1 MNHEY, CDR2 SMNVEV (reference sequence). With 6 bases clipped from V and 13 bases from J, the junction kept 13 bases outside the gene matches. The CDR3: CASRPGTSGSRGYF. CDR3 in DNA: TGTGCCAGCAGACCCGGGACTAGCGGCTCCAGAGGGTACTTC.

The V gene is TRBV7-9, the J gene TRBJ1-5; D remains unclear. Trimming removed 1 base from V and 0 bases from J, with 4 bases in between. The CDR3 has 14 residues. Germline V gene sequence: CDR1 SEHNR, CDR2 FQNEAQ (reference sequence). The CDR3 here is CASSLGYSNQPQHF. The CDR3 DNA sequence: TGTGCCAGCAGCTTAGGTTATAGCAATCAGCCCCAGCATTTT.

The chain combines TRBV7-2 with TRBJ2-2; D is perhaps TRBD2 (6 bases). V lost 5 bases to trimming and J lost 7 bases, with 17 bases between them. Germline CDR1 SGHTA, CDR2 FQGNSA. The CDR3 has 15 residues. The CDR3, as DNA: TGTGCCAGCAGCATTTTAGGGGCCGGGGGCGGGGAGCTGTTTTTT. This encodes CASSILGAGGGELFF.

The chain uses TRBV12-5 and TRBJ1-1; TRBD1 matches at 9 bases. Germline CDR1 LGHNT, CDR2 FRNRAP. Germline trimming cut 6 bases from V and 4 bases from J; bases unmatched to any gene: 6. The CDR3 consists of 14 residues. The CDR3 DNA reads as TGTGCTAGTGGGTTATACAGGGGGCCCACTGAAGCTTTCTTT. Its protein is CASGLYRGPTEAFF.

The chain joins TRBV2 to TRBJ2-1; 7 bases line up with TRBD1. There are 13 residues in the CDR3. Germline V gene sequence: CDR1 SNHLY, CDR2 FYNNEI. Unmatched junction bases numbered 2, after V lost 4 bases and J lost 5 bases. Here the CDR3 reads CASSGTGDNEQFF. The CDR3 coding sequence is TGTGCCAGCAGTGGCACAGGGGACAATGAGCAGTTCTTC.

J is TRBJ1-2 and V is TRBV6-6; D is uncertain. V shed 2 bases and J shed 6 bases, with 10 bases lying between them. Germline V lookup: CDR1 MNHNY, CDR2 SVGAGI (reference sequence). This CDR3 contains 13 residues. CDR3 DNA: TGTGCCAGCAGTTACGCGACTGTTAATGGCTACACCTTC. Its translation: CASSYATVNGYTF.

The V call is TRBV23-1, the J call TRBJ2-1; 7 bases align to TRBD1. TRBV23-1 is identified as an open reading frame with a role that is uncertain. The CDR3 totals 16 residues. After removal of 4 bases from V and 6 bases from J, the junction contained 12 bases not matched to a gene. In DNA form, the CDR3 reads TGCGCCAGCAGTCCAAATCGGGATCCAGGGGGCAATGAGCAGTTCTTC. Its protein is CASSPNRDPGGNEQFF.

The gene calls are TRBV11-2 and TRBJ1-3; D uncertain. The length of the CDR3 is 13 residues. Deletions cut 0 bases from V and 10 bases from J, with 10 bases between. CDR1 and CDR2 (germline): SGHAT, FQNNGV. The CDR3 nucleotides are TGTGCCAGCAGCTTAGATCTTACGGGAACCATATATTTT. Translation gives CASSLDLTGTIYF.

The rearrangement joins TRBV7-8 to TRBJ2-1, with 7 bases identical to TRBD2. CDR3 length: 15 residues. The V gene's germline CDR1 is SGHVS and CDR2 FQNEAQ. V trimming: 4 bases; J trimming: 9 bases; junction bases outside the gene matches: 12. CDR3: CASSSQGTTPREQFF. The CDR3 DNA reads TGTGCCAGCAGCTCCCAAGGGACTACACCGCGTGAGCAGTTCTTC.

The chain carries TRBV18 and TRBJ2-5; TRBD2 agrees at 11 bases. The CDR3 length is 18 residues. Germline CDR1 and CDR2: KGHSH and LQKENI. The V and J ends lost 4 bases and 0 bases, in that order; junction bases with no gene match: 10. The CDR3 sequence is CASSLTSGAPPYQETQYF. CDR3 nucleotides: TGTGCCAGCTCACTGACTAGCGGGGCACCGCCCTACCAAGAGACCCAGTACTTC.

This CDR3 reads CASSTAYNEQFF. As DNA, the CDR3 is TGTGCCAGCAGCACTGCCTACAATGAGCAGTTCTTC. The chain carries TRBV11-3 and TRBJ2-1; the D is unclear. CDR3 length: 12 amino acids. Trimming took 5 bases from V and 2 from J, leaving 4 bases between them. Germline V gives CDR1 SGHNT, CDR2 YENEEA.

This clone turned up a few times. This rearrangement joins TRBV18 to TRBJ2-7, with D hard to call. The germline V gene encodes CDR1 KGHSH and CDR2 LQKENI. The CDR3 runs 13 residues. Deletions cut 2 bases from V and 3 bases from J, with 8 bases between. As DNA, the CDR3 is TGTGCCAGCTCACCAGCCAGGAACTACGAGCAGTACTTC. Translation gives CASSPARNYEQYF.

The rearrangement links TRBV7-3 to TRBJ2-7; TRBD2 aligns across 8 bases. CDR1 SGHTA and CDR2 FQGTGA come from the germline V gene. This CDR3 is built from 13 residues. Trimming took 5 bases from V and 5 from J; bases not matched to a gene: 5. The CDR3 sequence is CASSPTGGDEQYF. The CDR3, as DNA: TGTGCCAGCAGCCCCACGGGAGGGGACGAGCAGTACTTC.

A single count supports this clone. The chain recombines TRBV18 with TRBJ1-1, with D hard to call. CDR3 length: 13 residues. The V end was cut by 2 bases, the J end by 3 bases, with 7 bases between. CDR1 and CDR2 from the germline V gene are KGHSH and LQKENI. Here the CDR3 DNA reads TGTGCCAGCTCACCAAACCGGGACACTGAAGCTTTCTTT. It specifies CASSPNRDTEAFF.

This clone came up a few times. This sequence joins TRBV6-5 and TRBJ2-6; the match to TRBD2 covers 7 bases. CDR1 is MNHEY, CDR2 SVGAGI, per germline. With V trimmed by 7 bases and J by 0 bases, 3 bases remained unmatched. This CDR3 is built from 15 residues. CDR3 in DNA: TGTGCCAGCACCCGGACTAGCTCTGGGGCCAACGTCCTGACTTTC. This translates into CASTRTSSGANVLTF.

The chain is built from TRBV4-1 and TRBJ1-2; D is perhaps TRBD1 (6 bases). V lost 0 bases, J lost 4 bases, and 12 bases lay in between. The CDR3 length is 15 residues. Germline CDR1 reads MGHRA; CDR2 reads YSYEKL. CDR3 loop: CASSQEAGVSYGYTF. CDR3 nucleotide sequence: TGCGCCAGCAGCCAAGAGGCAGGGGTTAGCTATGGCTACACCTTC.

For this clone: Compared with germline, one end of the junction differs, possibly owing to a read error. This chain connects TRBV7-9 to TRBJ1-1; D not certain. CDR3 length equals 12 residues. Germline V lookup: CDR1 SEHNR, CDR2 FQNEAQ (reference sequence). The DNA of the CDR3 is TGTTCCAGCAGCCTTCTGAACACTGAAGCTTTCTTT. Translation gives CSSSLLNTEAFF.

This chain connects TRBV28 to TRBJ1-5; 8 bases line up with TRBD1. The CDR3 is made up of 16 amino acids. CDR1 MDHEN and CDR2 SYDVKM come from the germline V gene. Trimming took 5 bases from V and 2 from J; bases not matched to a gene: 8. CDR3 sequence (DNA): TGTGCCAGCAGTGGAGACAGGGGTGGGGGCAATCAGCCCCAGCATTTT. This translates into CASSGDRGGGNQPQHF. Full variable domain (remainder filled in from reference TRBV28 and TRBJ1-5): DVKVTQSSRYLVKRTGEKVFLECVQDMDHENMFWYRQDPGLGLRLIYFSYDVKMKEKGDIPEGYSVSREKKERFSLILESASTNQTSMYLCASSGDRGGGNQPQHFGDGTRLSIL.

The chain recombines TRBV4-1 with TRBJ2-7; 9 bases match TRBD1. V was clipped by 4 bases and J by 2 bases; unmatched bases: 3. The CDR3 is 14 residues long. CDR1 MGHRA and CDR2 YSYEKL come from the germline V gene. The CDR3, as DNA: TGCGCCAGCAGCCTGAGACAGGGGGCCTACGAGCAGTACTTC. This encodes CASSLRQGAYEQYF.

The rearrangement uses TRBV19 and TRBJ2-7; TRBD2 is a possible D gene (5 bases). V was trimmed by 6 bases and J by 7 bases, leaving 16 bases between them. The CDR3 totals 13 residues. Germline V CDR1 and CDR2: LNHDA, SQIVND (reference sequence). The CDR3 loop reads CASSPRPPGEQYF. The CDR3 DNA follows: TGTGCCAGTAGCCCTCGACCCCCGGGGGAGCAGTACTTC.

This chain connects TRBV9 to TRBJ2-5; 12 bases line up with TRBD2. The CDR3 consists of 16 residues. J gave up 5 bases and V 3 bases, and 8 bases lay outside the gene matches. CDR1 is SGDLS, CDR2 YYNGEE, per germline. The CDR3 region has the DNA TGTGCCAGCAGCGCCTCTAGCGGGGGGGCACGGGAGACCCAGTACTTC. It codes for CASSASSGGARETQYF.

V usage is TRBV4-3 and J usage is TRBJ2-6, with D maybe TRBD1 (5 bases). The CDR3 contains 15 residues. The V gene's germline CDR1 is LGHNA and CDR2 YSLEER. The V gene lost 5 bases and the J gene lost 0 bases, with 8 bases spanning the gap. The CDR3 DNA reads TGCGCCAGCAGCATCGACAGCTCTGGGGCCAACGTCCTGACTTTC. Amino acids: CASSIDSSGANVLTF.

The rearrangement links TRBV7-2 to TRBJ2-1; 7 bases agree with TRBD1. Germline V gene data show CDR1 as SGHTA and CDR2 as FQGNSA. The J segment lost 2 bases and the V segment lost 7 bases, leaving 5 bases of the junction unmatched. The CDR3 is 14 residues long. The DNA of the CDR3 is TGTGCCAGCACCCTGGACAGGACCTACAATGAGCAGTTCTTC. It specifies CASTLDRTYNEQFF.

The chain combines TRBV19 with TRBJ1-2, with D possibly being TRBD1 (6 bases). The CDR3 extends over 12 amino acids. Looked up from germline, CDR1 is LNHDA and CDR2 is SQIVND (reference sequence). V was clipped by 5 bases and J by 8 bases, with 12 bases between them. Here the CDR3 reads CASSGGAVGYTF. The CDR3 nucleotides are TGTGCCAGTAGTGGGGGGGCGGTCGGCTACACCTTC. The full variable domain, with the rest looked up from reference TRBV19 and TRBJ1-2, is DGGITQSPKYLFRKEGQNVTLSCEQNLNHDAMYWYRQDPGQGLRLIYYSQIVNDFQKGDIAEGYSVSREKKESFPLTVTSAQKNPTAFYLCASSGGAVGYTFGSGTRLTVV.

The CDR3 DNA reads as TGTGCCAGCAGCCCGGAAGCCCCCCCCCGCGGGGAGTACCAAGAGACCCAGTACTTC. Translated: CASSPEAPPRGEYQETQYF. The chain links TRBV9 to TRBJ2-5; TRBD2 might be the D (6 bases). CDR1 is SGDLS and CDR2 is YYNGEE in the germline V gene. The CDR3 is made up of 19 amino acids. The ends were cut back, 4 bases at V and 0 bases at J, with 25 bases in the middle.